The 15 T cell receptor beta chains listed next were all sequenced from one sample in a study of tumor-infiltrating lymphocytes in primary liver carcinoma. cDNA specific to TCR beta was made from 450 to 500 ng of total RNA, with a constant-region primer employed for priming. Employing slightly modified ARM-PCR, three nested multiplex PCR rounds were run, and these gave rise to the TCR beta libraries. Primers for the first two PCR rounds were TRBV1-TRBV30 forward primers and a C-beta reverse primer (approximately 10 cycles per round). TCRdb reprocessed the multiplex PCR reads via MiXCR and lists one record per CDR3 protein. The sample includes fewer than 200,000 distinct CDR3 sequences, roughly 80% of them seen just once. Extraction of RNA together with DNA used 20-30 mg of unsorted bulk tissue. Sequencing input: tumor tissue from primary liver carcinoma. The receptors here all came from a man aged 35 to 55 with primary liver carcinoma and hepatitis B virus infection.

In the case of this clonotype: The junction departs from germline at one end; a sequencing error may be responsible. The CDR3 coding sequence is TGTGCAAGCGCCAGGGTGGACACCGTGGAGCTGTTTTTT. It yields the protein CASARVDTVELFF. The chain is built from TRBV6-9 and TRBJ2-2; a weak D match, TRBD1 (5 bases). In germline, CDR1 is MNHGY, CDR2 SVAAGI. The CDR3 extends over 13 amino acids.

This clonotype was recorded a few times. At one boundary the junction diverges from the germline segment, which might be a read error. The rearrangement links TRBV11-2 to TRBJ1-4; D is undetermined. The germline gives CDR1 SGHAT, CDR2 FQNNGV. This CDR3 is 15 amino acids long. DNA of the CDR3: TGTGCCAGCAGCTTAGGGGCCGCCGTGTATGAAATACTGTTTTTT. Protein sequence: CASSLGAAVYEILFF.

To note about this clonotype: The junction and the germline gene differ at one end; a read error may be behind it. The V gene is TRBV20-1, the J gene TRBJ2-1; 7 bases are a match to TRBD2. CDR3 length equals 13 residues. Germline-derived CDR1 and CDR2 are DFQATT and SNEGSKA (reference sequence). CDR3 loop: CSTSASTYNEQFF. For the CDR3, the DNA is TGCAGTACTAGCGCTTCTACCTACAATGAGCAATTCTTC.

On this clonotype itself: Germline is not matched at one junction end, which may reflect a read error. V usage is TRBV6-6 and J usage is TRBJ2-3; tentatively, D is TRBD2 (7 bases). The CDR3 totals 14 residues. The germline V gene encodes CDR1 MNHNY and CDR2 SVGAGI (reference sequence). The CDR3 bases are TGTGCCAGCAGTGTACGGGGGGCAACTGATACGCATTATTTT. As protein: CASSVRGATDTHYF.

Of note for this clonotype: One junction end does not reproduce the germline sequence, and a read error may be involved. The V call is TRBV6-1, the J call TRBJ2-7; D not resolved. The CDR3 loop spans 16 amino acids. In germline, CDR1 is MNHNS, CDR2 SASEGT. CDR3 loop: CASTPRSAQSSYEQCF. The CDR3 region has the DNA TGTGCCAGCACCCCACGGTCGGCACAGAGCTCCTACGAGCAGTGCTTC.

For this clonotype: Relative to the germline gene, one junction end is altered; a read error may explain this. The rearrangement links TRBV24-1 to TRBJ2-3, with D hard to call. This CDR3 has 12 residues. Germline CDR1 KGHDR, CDR2 SFDVKD. CDR3 protein: CATSWATNTQYF. The CDR3 DNA sequence: TGTGCCACCAGTTGGGCCACAAATACGCAGTACTTT.

About this clonotype: At one end the junction does not follow the germline gene, possibly because of a read error. The chain is built from TRBV6-1 and TRBJ2-2, with TRBD1 identical over 7 bases. This CDR3 region has 15 residues. From germline, CDR1 is MNHNS and CDR2 SASEGT. The CDR3 DNA reads TGTGCCACCAGCACAGCGACAGGGAACACCGGGGAGCTTTTTTTT. Its protein is CATSTATGNTGELFF.

The CDR3 DNA reads TGTGCCAGTAGATCGAAGCGAGCGGAGATCTACAATGAGCAGTTCTTC. Protein sequence: CASRSKRAEIYNEQFF. The chain couples TRBV6-5 to TRBJ2-1; the D gene is possibly TRBD2 (5 bases). Germline lookup yields CDR1 MNHEY and CDR2 SVGAGI. Trimming took 9 bases from V and 3 from J, leaving 21 bases between them. The length of the CDR3 is 16 residues.

This clonotype was detected once. The genes are TRBV12-3 or TRBV12-4 and TRBJ2-5; maybe TRBD1 (6 bases). V lost 6 bases to trimming and J lost 6 bases, with 20 bases between them. The CDR3 has 15 amino acids. CDR3 bases: TGTGCCAGCAGCCCCTGGACAGAGGTCGAAAAGACCCAGTACTTC. Amino acid sequence: CASSPWTEVEKTQYF.

As for this clonotype: Compared with germline, one end of the junction differs, possibly owing to a read error. V is TRBV4-1 and J is TRBJ1-1, with D possibly being TRBD1 (5 bases). The CDR3 consists of 16 residues. CDR1 and CDR2 (germline): MGHRA, YSYEKL. The CDR3 coding sequence is TGCGCCAGTAGCCTCGGGATAGGGGCCCTGAACACTGAAGCTTTCTTT. Amino acids: CASSLGIGALNTEAFF.

The chain joins TRBV11-2 to TRBJ2-1; 7 bases match TRBD2. This CDR3 spans 16 amino acids. CDR1 and CDR2 (germline): SGHAT, FQNNGV. The junction had 18 bases not matched to a gene; V was cut back by 10 bases and J by 6 bases. This CDR3 is CANSYPGTNGSNEQFF. For the CDR3, the DNA is TGTGCCAACAGTTACCCCGGGACTAACGGTAGCAATGAGCAGTTCTTC.

The table lists this clonotype with a few counts. The junction differs from germline at one of its ends, possibly a read error. In DNA form, the CDR3 reads TGTACCAGCAGTTACCCCGGAGTGGGCTCCGGGGGTGGCTACACCTTC. Encoded protein: CTSSYPGVGSGGGYTF. V gene TRBV6-2 or TRBV6-3 combines with J gene TRBJ1-2; tentative D call: TRBD1 (5 bases). CDR3 length equals 16 residues. Germline V gives CDR1 MNHEY, CDR2 SVGEGT.

There are a few counts of this clonotype. A much larger clone lies a single base off, so this may be a read error. The chain joins TRBV11-2 to TRBJ1-3; D gene uncertain. Germline loops: CDR1 SGHAT, CDR2 FQNNGV. There are 12 residues in the CDR3. In nucleotides, the CDR3 is TGTGCCAGCAGCTTAGCCGGAAACACCGTATATTTT. Translating gives CASSLAGNTVYF.

In the case of this clonotype: A junction boundary mismatches the germline segment, possibly from a read error. The chain recombines TRBV5-1 with TRBJ2-5; 9 bases line up with TRBD1. In germline, CDR1 is SGHRS, CDR2 YFSETQ. This CDR3 comprises 14 residues. The CDR3 loop is CASSVQGAHETQHF. CDR3 coding DNA: TGCGCCAGCAGCGTACAGGGGGCCCATGAGACCCAGCACTTC.

About this clonotype itself: The CDR3 ends on some other residue instead of the conserved phenylalanine or tryptophan, so this is likely a read error. This chain connects TRBV11-1 to TRBJ2-2, with D perhaps given as TRBD1 or TRBD2 (5 bases each). From germline, CDR1 is SGHAT and CDR2 FQDESV (reference sequence). This CDR3 is built from 15 residues. CDR3 in amino acids: CASNYTGPFSGVLFS. CDR3 bases: TGTGCCAGCAACTATACAGGACCTTTCTCCGGGGTGCTGTTTTCT.